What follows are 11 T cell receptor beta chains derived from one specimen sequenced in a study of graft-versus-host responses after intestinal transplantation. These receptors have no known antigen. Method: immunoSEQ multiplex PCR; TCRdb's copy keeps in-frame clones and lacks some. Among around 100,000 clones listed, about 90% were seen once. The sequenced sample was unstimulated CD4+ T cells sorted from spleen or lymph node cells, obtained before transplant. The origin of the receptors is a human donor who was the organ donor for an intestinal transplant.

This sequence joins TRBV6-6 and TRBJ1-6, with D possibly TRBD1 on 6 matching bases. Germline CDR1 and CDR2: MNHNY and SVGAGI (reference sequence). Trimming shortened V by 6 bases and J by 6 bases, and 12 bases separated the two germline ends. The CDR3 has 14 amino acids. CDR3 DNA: TGTGCCAGCAGCCAAGGACAGTTTAATTCACCCCTCCACTTT. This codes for CASSQGQFNSPLHF.

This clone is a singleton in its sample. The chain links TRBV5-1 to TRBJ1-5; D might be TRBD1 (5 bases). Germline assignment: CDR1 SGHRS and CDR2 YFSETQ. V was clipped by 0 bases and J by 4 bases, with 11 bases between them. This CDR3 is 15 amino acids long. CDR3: CASSLEGQVNQPQHF. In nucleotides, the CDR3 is TGCGCCAGCAGCTTGGAGGGGCAGGTAAATCAGCCCCAGCATTTT.

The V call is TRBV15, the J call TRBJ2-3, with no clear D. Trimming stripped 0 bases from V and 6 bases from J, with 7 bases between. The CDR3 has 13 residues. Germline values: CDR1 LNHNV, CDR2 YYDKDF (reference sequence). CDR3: CATSRDAGDTQYF. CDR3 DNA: TGTGCCACCAGCAGAGATGCCGGGGATACGCAGTATTTT.

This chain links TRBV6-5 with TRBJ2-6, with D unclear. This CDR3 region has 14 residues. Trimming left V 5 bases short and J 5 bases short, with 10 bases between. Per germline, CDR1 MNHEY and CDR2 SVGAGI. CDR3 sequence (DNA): TGTGCCAGCAGTGGGGTCTACCGGGCCAACGTCCTGACTTTC. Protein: CASSGVYRANVLTF.

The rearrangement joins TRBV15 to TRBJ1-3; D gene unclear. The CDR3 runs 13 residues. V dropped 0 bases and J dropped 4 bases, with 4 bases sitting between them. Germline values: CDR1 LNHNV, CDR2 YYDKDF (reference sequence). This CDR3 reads CATSRDPGNTIYF. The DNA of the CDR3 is TGTGCCACCAGCAGAGATCCCGGAAACACCATATATTTT.

This CDR3 reads CASSSPETGELFF. The CDR3 nucleotides read TGTGCCAGCAGTTCTCCGGAGACCGGGGAGCTGTTTTTT. This chain joins TRBV6-6 and TRBJ2-2; D is uncertain. The CDR3 is made up of 13 amino acids. V lost 4 bases and J 5 bases, leaving 8 bases between the germline ends. Germline values: CDR1 MNHNY, CDR2 SVGAGI (reference sequence).

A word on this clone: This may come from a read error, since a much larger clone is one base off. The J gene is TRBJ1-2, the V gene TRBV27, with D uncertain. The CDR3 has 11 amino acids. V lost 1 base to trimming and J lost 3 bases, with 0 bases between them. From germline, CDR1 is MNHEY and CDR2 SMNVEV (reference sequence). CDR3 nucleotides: TGTGCCAGCAGTTTATACTATGGCTACACCTTC. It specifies CASSLYYGYTF.

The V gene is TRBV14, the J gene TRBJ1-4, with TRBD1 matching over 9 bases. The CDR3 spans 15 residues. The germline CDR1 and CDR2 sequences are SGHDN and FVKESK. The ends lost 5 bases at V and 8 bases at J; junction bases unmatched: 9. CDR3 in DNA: TGTGCCAGCAGCGAACTGGGACAGGGACTGGAAAAACTGTTTTTT. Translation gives CASSELGQGLEKLFF.

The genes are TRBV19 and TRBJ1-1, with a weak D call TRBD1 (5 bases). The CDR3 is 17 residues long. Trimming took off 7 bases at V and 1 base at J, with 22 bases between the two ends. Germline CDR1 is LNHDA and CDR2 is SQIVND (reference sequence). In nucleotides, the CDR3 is TGTGCCAGTACCCCCACTCGGGGCAGCAACTCGAACACTGAAGCTTTCTTT. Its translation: CASTPTRGSNSNTEAFF.

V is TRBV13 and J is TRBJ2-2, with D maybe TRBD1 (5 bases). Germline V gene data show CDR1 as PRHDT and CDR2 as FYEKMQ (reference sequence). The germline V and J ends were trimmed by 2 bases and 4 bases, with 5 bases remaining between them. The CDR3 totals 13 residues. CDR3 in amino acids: CASSLQGTGELFF. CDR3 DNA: TGTGCCAGCAGCTTACAGGGCACCGGGGAGCTGTTTTTT.

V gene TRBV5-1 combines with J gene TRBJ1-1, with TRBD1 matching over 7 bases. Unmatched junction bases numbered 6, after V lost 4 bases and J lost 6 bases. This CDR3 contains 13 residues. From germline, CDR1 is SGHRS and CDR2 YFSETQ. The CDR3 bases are TGCGCCAGCAGCCCCTCCGGGACAGCTGAAGCTTTCTTT. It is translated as CASSPSGTAEAFF.